The next 21 T cell receptor beta chains were all read from a single sample in a study of T-cell memory formation after mild COVID-19. TCRdb analysed the 5' RACE reads with MiXCR anew, one entry per CDR3 protein. Found here are hundreds of thousands of distinct CDR3 sequences, more than 15% of them singletons; the top ten hold about a fifth. The specimen sequenced was PBMCs or a T cell subset sorted from them (not recorded which). The receptors stem from a man aged 18 to 29 who had mild COVID-19 (a few samples of this study predate the infection). Cell type and time point are not known.

This clonotype has more than one count but fewer than ten. This chain's CDR3 is CASSSFGTGTYEQYF. The CDR3 DNA reads TGTGCCAGCAGTTCCTTTGGGACGGGCACCTACGAGCAGTACTTC. The chain carries TRBV27 and TRBJ2-7; the D gene could be TRBD1 or TRBD2 (5 bases each). Germline CDR1 is MNHEY and CDR2 is SMNVEV (reference sequence). This CDR3 is 15 amino acids long. Trimming removed 4 bases from V and 2 bases from J, with 15 bases in between.

This clonotype turned up a few times. The J gene is TRBJ1-5, the V gene TRBV7-6, with TRBD1 matching over 8 bases. Germline CDR1 SGHVS, CDR2 FNYEAQ. This CDR3 is 15 amino acids long. The V gene end was trimmed by 6 bases and the J gene end by 1 base; junction bases not matched to a gene: 5. The CDR3 loop reads CASSPDRASNQPQHF. The CDR3 region has the DNA TGTGCCAGCAGTCCGGACAGGGCAAGCAATCAGCCCCAGCATTTT.

This clonotype was seen only a few times. J is TRBJ2-7 and V is TRBV6-1; D might be TRBD1 (5 bases). The CDR3 length is 13 residues. From germline, CDR1 is MNHNS and CDR2 SASEGT. Between the trimmed V and J ends, which lost 6 bases and 2 bases, there was a span of 11 bases. As DNA, the CDR3 is TGTGCCAGCAGCGAAAGGGGCCCCTACGAGCAGTACGTC. This sequence encodes CASSERGPYEQYV.

The rearrangement links TRBV2 to TRBJ2-1, with D tentatively TRBD1 (7 bases). Trimming took off 4 bases at V and 7 bases at J, with 11 bases between the two ends. The CDR3 contains 13 residues. The germline CDR1 and CDR2 sequences are SNHLY and FYNNEI. The CDR3 nucleotides read TGTGCCAGCAGTGGGCCAGGGGGGAATGAGCAGTTCTTC. Translation gives CASSGPGGNEQFF.

V usage is TRBV4-2 and J usage is TRBJ1-1, with TRBD1 matching 7 bases. V trimming: 6 bases; J trimming: 6 bases; junction bases outside the gene matches: 7. CDR3 size: 13 residues. CDR1 and CDR2 from the germline V gene are LGHNA and YNFKEQ. CDR3 sequence: CASSLQGTAEAFF. Here the CDR3 DNA reads TGTGCCAGCAGTCTACAGGGGACCGCTGAAGCTTTCTTT.

This rearrangement joins TRBV24-1 to TRBJ2-3, with D possibly being TRBD2 (6 bases). Trimming removed 3 bases at V and 10 bases at J, with 13 bases between. The CDR3 has 13 residues. The germline CDR1 and CDR2 sequences are KGHDR and SFDVKD. In DNA, the CDR3 is TGTGCCACCAGTGATCGTCGGGGGTTCGCGCAGTATTTT. Protein: CATSDRRGFAQYF.

V is TRBV4-1 and J is TRBJ2-5, with 10 bases that match TRBD2. The CDR3 totals 15 residues. V was clipped by 4 bases and J by 4 bases; unmatched bases: 6. Germline-derived CDR1 and CDR2 are MGHRA and YSYEKL. DNA of the CDR3: TGCGCCAGCAGCCGGGGGACTAGCGAATTAGAGACCCAGTACTTC. Residues: CASSRGTSELETQYF.

The J gene is TRBJ2-7, the V gene TRBV12-3 or TRBV12-4, with no clear D. The CDR3 is made up of 14 amino acids. Trimming removed 2 bases from V and 3 bases from J, with 11 bases in between. CDR3 in amino acids: CASSLFGRSYEQYF. CDR3 DNA: TGTGCCAGCAGTTTATTTGGGCGGAGCTACGAGCAGTACTTC.

This rearrangement joins TRBV4-1 to TRBJ1-5; no firm D call. The V gene's germline CDR1 is MGHRA and CDR2 YSYEKL. Trimming pared 2 bases from V and 0 bases from J, leaving 5 bases between. The CDR3 loop spans 14 amino acids. The CDR3 DNA follows: TGCGCCAGCAGCCAAACAAATAGCAATCAGCCCCAGCATTTT. Protein sequence: CASSQTNSNQPQHF.

This chain joins TRBV6-2 or TRBV6-3 and TRBJ1-1, with TRBD1 identical over 7 bases. The CDR3 loop spans 14 amino acids. CDR1 and CDR2 from the germline V gene are MNHEY and SVGEGT. V shed 4 bases and J 1 base; nucleotides not matched to a gene: 3. Here the CDR3 DNA reads TGTGCCAGCAGTTGGGACAGTCCGAACACTGAAGCTTTCTTT. As protein: CASSWDSPNTEAFF.

The chain couples TRBV18 to TRBJ2-6, with 7 nucleotides matching TRBD2. The CDR3 contains 16 residues. The germline gives CDR1 KGHSH, CDR2 LQKENI. V lost 6 bases and J lost 0; bases outside the gene matches: 5. The CDR3 loop reads CASSGGTHSGANVLTF. CDR3 DNA: TGTGCCAGCTCCGGGGGGACCCACTCTGGGGCCAACGTCCTGACTTTC.

V gene TRBV20-1 combines with J gene TRBJ2-7; TRBD1 matches at 7 bases. Germline V gives CDR1 DFQATT, CDR2 SNEGSKA (reference sequence). CDR3 length equals 14 residues. V shed 6 bases and J 2 bases; nucleotides not matched to a gene: 10. CDR3: CSALTGTRPYEQYF. The DNA of the CDR3 is TGCAGTGCCCTGACAGGGACACGGCCCTACGAGCAGTACTTC.

This clonotype occurred a few times. The chain uses TRBV28 and TRBJ1-5, with D maybe TRBD1 (5 bases). V lost 6 bases and J lost 3, with 15 bases in between. This CDR3 region has 15 residues. From germline, CDR1 is MDHEN and CDR2 SYDVKM. The CDR3 spells CASRWAGMDNQPQHF. CDR3 DNA: TGTGCCAGCAGGTGGGCAGGGATGGACAATCAGCCCCAGCATTTT.

The chain couples TRBV7-9 to TRBJ2-2, with 8 bases fitting TRBD1. Germline V gene sequence: CDR1 SEHNR, CDR2 FQNEAQ (reference sequence). V dropped 5 bases and J dropped 3; count of bases not matched to a gene: 8. The CDR3 is made up of 16 amino acids. CDR3 nucleotide sequence: TGTGCCAGCAGCCCGAAACGGACAGGGTACACCGGGGAGCTGTTTTTT. Translated: CASSPKRTGYTGELFF.

The chain combines TRBV20-1 with TRBJ2-7, with D hard to call. Germline lookup yields CDR1 DFQATT and CDR2 SNEGSKA (reference sequence). There are 11 residues in the CDR3. The ends were cut back, 3 bases at V and 5 bases at J, with 8 bases in the middle. The DNA of the CDR3 is TGCAGTGCTAGTCCTGGGCACGAGCAGTACGTC. Its protein is CSASPGHEQYV.

J is TRBJ2-5 and V is TRBV5-1; TRBD1 matches at 7 bases. Germline loops: CDR1 SGHRS, CDR2 YFSETQ. The CDR3 extends over 14 amino acids. The V segment lost 5 bases and the J segment 3 bases; nucleotides outside the gene matches: 7. The CDR3 DNA reads as TGCGCCAGCAGTACCGGGACAGCCAAAGAGACCCAGTACTTC. This gives the protein CASSTGTAKETQYF.

The chain combines TRBV24-1 with TRBJ1-2; D remains ambiguous. This CDR3 has 12 residues. Germline V gives CDR1 KGHDR, CDR2 SFDVKD. V was trimmed by 7 bases and J by 4 bases, leaving 9 bases between them. The CDR3 is CATRPPGYGYTF. CDR3 bases: TGTGCCACCAGACCCCCTGGCTATGGCTACACCTTC.

V is TRBV27 and J is TRBJ2-7, with D maybe TRBD2 (5 bases). The CDR3 has 15 residues. V was trimmed by 6 bases and J by 0 bases, leaving 15 bases between them. Germline values: CDR1 MNHEY, CDR2 SMNVEV (reference sequence). The CDR3 sequence: CASRPRVSSSYEQYV. Here the CDR3 DNA reads TGTGCCAGCAGGCCGAGGGTTTCTAGCTCCTACGAGCAGTACGTC.

The V gene is TRBV5-1, the J gene TRBJ2-3, with 7 bases that match TRBD1. Per the germline V gene, CDR1 is SGHRS and CDR2 is YFSETQ. This CDR3 region has 13 residues. J was trimmed by 5 bases and V by 4 bases; bases with no gene match: 4. In nucleotides, the CDR3 is TGCGCCAGCAGCAATACAGGGGAAGATACGCAGTATTTT. Protein sequence: CASSNTGEDTQYF.

This clonotype was recorded a few times. This chain joins TRBV11-2 and TRBJ2-5; D uncertain. Germline lookup yields CDR1 SGHAT and CDR2 FQNNGV. The CDR3 consists of 13 residues. Between the trimmed V and J ends, which lost 2 bases and 5 bases, there was a span of 9 bases. CDR3 DNA sequence: TGTGCCAGCAGCTTAAGGTTTGAGGAGACCCAGTACTTC. Translation: CASSLRFEETQYF. The variable domain in full, completed from reference TRBV11-2 and TRBJ2-5, reads EAGVAQSPRYKIIEKRQSVAFWCNPISGHATLYWYQQILGQGPKLLIQFQNNGVVDDSQLPKDRFSAERLKGVDSTLKIQPAKLEDSAVYLCASSLRFEETQYFGPGTRLLVL.

This clonotype was found many times. The gene calls are TRBV2 and TRBJ2-7; 7 positions match TRBD1. The trim removed 5 bases at V and 3 bases at J, leaving 19 bases unmatched. The CDR3 has 18 residues. Germline V gene sequence: CDR1 SNHLY, CDR2 FYNNEI. In nucleotides, the CDR3 is TGTGCCAGCAGTCCCCCCTCCGGGACAGAACATTACTACTACGAGCAGTACTTC. The encoded protein is CASSPPSGTEHYYYEQYF.